This entry lists 5 T cell receptor beta chains sequenced from one sample in a study of blood T cell repertoires in COVID-19 (dated by TCRdb to 2018 to 2020). The library relied on the immunoSEQ multiplex PCR assay. TCRdb took this table from immuneACCESS and kept in-frame rearrangements with V and J called. Such tables lack part of the clones; where checked against another copy, unresolved V genes explain under half of the gap, and the rest is unexplained. This sample holds some 200,000 clones; 75% to 85% were observed only once. Around 7.4% of the sample is taken by the ten largest. Sample: PBMCs or T cells enriched from blood (not recorded which). The origin of the receptors is a woman between 35 and 50 years old with acute COVID-19.

This clone was observed a single time. This sequence joins TRBV5-1 and TRBJ2-7, with 7 positions matching TRBD2. J was trimmed by 2 bases and V by 4 bases; bases with no gene match: 9. Germline V gene sequence: CDR1 SGHRS, CDR2 YFSETQ. The CDR3 loop spans 15 amino acids. The CDR3 sequence: CASSRIGGEAYEQYF. CDR3 nucleotide sequence: TGCGCCAGCAGCCGAATTGGGGGGGAAGCCTACGAGCAGTACTTC.

The chain is built from TRBV2 and TRBJ1-1, with a weak D call TRBD1 (6 bases). CDR3 length equals 14 residues. V gave up 7 bases and J gave up 2 bases, with 14 bases separating them. Germline V gene data show CDR1 as SNHLY and CDR2 as FYNNEI. Here the CDR3 reads CASTPTGPNTEAFF. The CDR3 DNA is TGTGCCAGCACCCCCACAGGGCCCAACACTGAAGCTTTCTTT.

The chain employs TRBV7-2 and TRBJ1-6; D possibly corresponds to TRBD1 (5 bases). This CDR3 spans 14 amino acids. Germline CDR1 and CDR2: SGHTA and FQGNSA. V was pared by 1 base and J by 8 bases, with 9 bases between. This chain's CDR3 is CASSLGGGYSPLHF. The CDR3 bases are TGTGCCAGCAGCTTAGGGGGGGGGTATTCACCCCTCCACTTT.

V and J are TRBV29-1 and TRBJ2-3; D may be TRBD1 (5 bases). CDR3 length: 14 amino acids. Germline CDR1 SQVTM, CDR2 ANQGSEA. V was trimmed by 0 bases and J by 2 bases, leaving 9 bases between them. The chain's CDR3 is CSVEDQGYTDTQYF. CDR3 sequence (DNA): TGCAGCGTTGAAGACCAGGGATACACAGATACGCAGTATTTT.

Here the CDR3 reads CASSPLTGTGGYEQYF. The CDR3 DNA reads TGTGCCAGCAGCCCCTTAACAGGGACAGGGGGCTACGAGCAGTACTTC. The chain carries TRBV5-6 and TRBJ2-7; 11 bases align to TRBD1. The CDR3 sequence is 16 residues long. Trimming cost V 4 bases and J 3 bases; bases outside gene matches: 9. The germline CDR1 and CDR2 sequences are SGHDT and YYEEEE.